This TCR beta chain was observed in a study of T-cell reconstitution after alpha-beta-depleted transplantation in children. This clonotype showed up many times. Trimming cost V 0 bases and J 9 bases; bases outside gene matches: 8. Germline CDR1 MNHEY, CDR2 SVGAGI. This CDR3 is 17 amino acids long. A TCRbeta library incorporating unique molecular identifiers was prepared. MiXCR, run by TCRdb on the PCR reads, gives a single entry per CDR3 protein. The sample consists of about 230,000 distinct CDR3 sequences, more than 10% of them appearing once. This receptor was obtained from a human donor who donated a stem cell graft to a child with acute lymphoblastic leukemia. This sequence joins TRBV6-5 and TRBJ2-1, with TRBD2 matching over 13 bases. The sequenced sample was PBMCs from the stem cell graft donor, obtained from the stem cell graft. The CDR3 DNA reads as TGTGCCAGCAGTTACTCAGAACTAGCGGGGGGGCTCAGTGAGCAGTTCTTC. Translating gives CASSYSELAGGLSEQFF.